Listed here are 25 T cell receptor beta chains from one sample, sequenced in a study of cytomegalovirus exposure and HLA in healthy donors. Vbeta (60) and Jbeta (13) primers were used in the PCR. The repertoire was sequenced with immunoSEQ multiplex PCR; TCRdb's copy has only in-frame clones and lacks some. The table shows approximately 250,000 clones, with roughly 84% occurring only once. Specimen: PBMCs. These receptors originate from a girl aged 2 to 9 in good health and CMV-seronegative.

V is TRBV6-5 and J is TRBJ1-6, with 9 bases fitting TRBD1. The CDR3 consists of 16 residues. With 2 bases clipped from V and 11 bases from J, the junction kept 10 bases outside the gene matches. Per the germline V gene, CDR1 is MNHEY and CDR2 is SVGAGI. The CDR3 here is CASSYTTGQGWTPLHF. The CDR3 DNA reads TGTGCCAGCAGTTACACCACCGGACAGGGGTGGACACCCCTCCACTTT.

The gene calls are TRBV6-8 and TRBJ2-1, with 8 positions matching TRBD2. The V segment lost 2 bases and the J segment 7 bases; nucleotides outside the gene matches: 10. CDR1 is MNHGY, CDR2 SAAAGT, per germline. The CDR3 contains 16 residues. The CDR3 nucleotides are TGTGCCAGCAGTTACCAGATAGCGGGGCTGGAGAATGAGCAGTTCTTC. Its translation: CASSYQIAGLENEQFF.

The chain is built from TRBV25-1 and TRBJ2-3; possible D gene TRBD1, 5 bases. The CDR3 runs 15 residues. With 2 bases removed from V and 0 bases from J, the gap between germline ends came to 9 bases. Germline CDR1 and CDR2: MGHDK and SYGVNS. CDR3 residues: CASSELTDSTDTQYF. CDR3 coding DNA: TGTGCCAGCAGTGAACTGACAGACAGCACAGATACGCAGTATTTT.

CDR3 protein: CASSTQGTGANVLTF. The CDR3 region has the DNA TGCGCCAGCAGCACTCAGGGAACCGGGGCCAACGTCCTGACTTTC. The chain carries TRBV4-1 and TRBJ2-6; TRBD1 is a possible D gene (5 bases). The germline CDR1 and CDR2 sequences are MGHRA and YSYEKL. This CDR3 has 15 amino acids. Trimming left V 5 bases short and J 4 bases short, with 12 bases between.

The rearrangement uses TRBV30 and TRBJ2-7, with TRBD1 matching 9 bases. This CDR3 comprises 13 residues. The germline CDR1 and CDR2 sequences are GTSNPN and SVGIG (reference sequence). After removal of 2 bases from V and 2 bases from J, the junction contained 1 base not matched to a gene. Here the CDR3 reads CAWSRDRAYEQYF. The DNA of the CDR3 is TGTGCCTGGAGTAGGGACAGGGCCTACGAGCAGTACTTC.

The gene calls are TRBV6-6 and TRBJ1-2, with TRBD1 matching 10 bases. V was pared by 4 bases and J by 4 bases, with 6 bases of the junction left unmatched. The germline gives CDR1 MNHNY, CDR2 SVGAGI (reference sequence). The CDR3 loop spans 15 amino acids. The CDR3 coding sequence is TGTGCCAGCAGTTCGGGGACAGGGGTTCCCTATGGCTACACCTTC. This sequence encodes CASSSGTGVPYGYTF.

The chain employs TRBV11-3 and TRBJ2-3, with D hard to call. CDR3 length: 13 residues. Germline values: CDR1 SGHNT, CDR2 YENEEA. With 5 bases removed from V and 0 bases from J, the gap between germline ends came to 6 bases. CDR3: CASSPQSTDTQYF. The DNA of the CDR3 is TGTGCCAGCAGCCCCCAAAGCACAGATACGCAGTATTTT. Supplemented by reference TRBV11-3 and TRBJ2-3, the full variable domain reads EAGVVQSPRYKIIEKKQPVAFWCNPISGHNTLYWYLQNLGQGPELLIRYENEEAVDDSQLPKDRFSAERLKGVDSTLKIQPAELGDSAVYLCASSPQSTDTQYFGPGTRLTVL.

The chain has TRBV7-8 and TRBJ1-5; D not resolved. Germline CDR1 SGHVS, CDR2 FQNEAQ. Between the trimmed V and J ends, which lost 5 bases and 6 bases, there was a span of 14 bases. The CDR3 runs to 14 residues. This CDR3 is CASSPISGGQPQHF. As DNA, the CDR3 is TGTGCCAGCAGCCCGATTAGCGGAGGTCAGCCCCAGCATTTT.

The chain's CDR3 is CASSISPTGLTTDTQYF. The CDR3 bases are TGTGCCAGTAGTATTTCTCCGACAGGCCTTACCACAGATACGCAGTATTTT. V and J are TRBV19 and TRBJ2-3; a weak D match, TRBD1 (6 bases). The germline V gene has CDR1 LNHDA and CDR2 SQIVND (reference sequence). Deletions cut 3 bases from V and 2 bases from J, with 18 bases between. The CDR3 has 17 amino acids.

This rearrangement joins TRBV21-1 to TRBJ2-7; TRBD2 reflects the table's D call only, with no check against the DNA. TRBV21-1 has pseudogene status. The CDR3 consists of 14 residues. The CDR3 DNA is TGTGCCAGCAGCGCGAAAAAGGTGGGGGGTGAGCAGTACTTC. Translation gives CASSAKKVGGEQYF.

The chain carries TRBV6-1 and TRBJ2-7, with 10 bases matching TRBD2. Losses at the gene ends were 6 bases for V and 2 bases for J; bases not matched to a gene: 7. CDR3 length equals 15 residues. The V gene's germline CDR1 is MNHNS and CDR2 SASEGT. CDR3 nucleotides: TGTGCCAGCAGGCCCGGGACTAGCGTACCCTACGAGCAGTACTTC. Amino acids: CASRPGTSVPYEQYF.

The chain combines TRBV10-2 with TRBJ1-5, with D perhaps TRBD1 (6 bases). This CDR3 spans 13 amino acids. V was cut by 6 bases and J by 3 bases, with 9 bases left in between. Germline V gene lookup returns CDR1 WSHSY and CDR2 SAAADI. CDR3: CASRQGNNQPQHF. CDR3 DNA: TGCGCCAGCAGGCAGGGGAACAATCAGCCCCAGCATTTT.

The V gene is TRBV5-6, the J gene TRBJ2-3; perhaps TRBD2 as D (5 bases). Deletions cut 3 bases from V and 6 bases from J, with 8 bases between. Germline CDR1 SGHDT, CDR2 YYEEEE. The CDR3 consists of 12 residues. The CDR3 is CASSSSWDTQYF. DNA for the CDR3: TGTGCCAGCAGCTCTAGCTGGGATACGCAGTATTTT.

This clone has only one observation. V and J are TRBV11-2 and TRBJ2-7, with TRBD1 matching 10 bases. The V gene's germline CDR1 is SGHAT and CDR2 FQNNGV. This CDR3 region has 16 residues. The ends lost 3 bases at V and 3 bases at J; junction bases unmatched: 8. CDR3 DNA sequence: TGTGCCAGCAGCTTCCACGGGGACAGGGGCGGCTACGAGCAGTACTTC. Translated, it gives CASSFHGDRGGYEQYF. Looking up the rest from reference TRBV11-2 and TRBJ2-7 gives the full variable domain: EAGVAQSPRYKIIEKRQSVAFWCNPISGHATLYWYQQILGQGPKLLIQFQNNGVVDDSQLPKDRFSAERLKGVDSTLKIQPAKLEDSAVYLCASSFHGDRGGYEQYFGPGTRLTVT.

The chain couples TRBV27 to TRBJ2-7; D remains unclear. V gave up 2 bases and J gave up 1 base, with 12 bases separating them. The CDR3 extends over 15 amino acids. The V gene's germline CDR1 is MNHEY and CDR2 SMNVEV (reference sequence). The CDR3 loop is CASSLRHQPSYEQYF. The CDR3, as DNA: TGTGCCAGCAGTTTAAGACACCAACCTTCCTACGAGCAGTACTTC.

The chain couples TRBV5-5 to TRBJ1-1, with D hard to call. The CDR3 consists of 15 residues. The V end lost 3 bases, the J end lost 1 base, and 13 bases lay between the germline ends. Per the germline V gene, CDR1 is SGHKS and CDR2 is YYEKEE (reference sequence). The CDR3 region has the DNA TGTGCCAGCAGCTCCCTGGACTCTTCGAACACTGAAGCTTTCTTT. Translating gives CASSSLDSSNTEAFF.

The chain links TRBV5-4 to TRBJ2-1; 9 positions agree with TRBD2. The V segment lost 0 bases and the J segment 8 bases; nucleotides outside the gene matches: 6. The CDR3 runs 15 residues. CDR1 is SGHNT, CDR2 YYREEE, per germline (reference sequence). This CDR3 is CASSLGTSALYEQFF. DNA for the CDR3: TGTGCCAGCAGCTTGGGGACTAGCGCCCTCTATGAGCAGTTCTTC.

The chain is built from TRBV2 and TRBJ2-7, with D possibly matching TRBD1 (5 bases). CDR3 length: 10 residues. The germline V and J ends were trimmed by 6 bases and 11 bases, with 11 bases remaining between them. Germline CDR1 and CDR2: SNHLY and FYNNEI. CDR3 loop: CASRGRLKYF. In DNA form, the CDR3 reads TGTGCCAGCAGGGGGCGGCTGAAGTACTTC.

This clone has just one count. CDR3 amino acids: CASSIEKVGRGSGNQPQHF. The CDR3 DNA follows: TGTGCCAGTAGTATAGAAAAAGTAGGCAGGGGGTCCGGCAATCAGCCCCAGCATTTT. This chain connects TRBV19 to TRBJ1-5; TRBD1 agrees at 7 bases. V shed 0 bases, J shed 2 bases, and the junction held 13 bases outside the gene matches. Germline V gene lookup returns CDR1 LNHDA and CDR2 SQIVND (reference sequence). The CDR3 contains 19 residues.

DNA for the CDR3: TGTGCCAGCAGCTTGGCCAGTGGCTACACCTTC. It is translated as CASSLASGYTF. V gene TRBV5-6 combines with J gene TRBJ1-2, with D unresolved. The V end lost 0 bases, the J end lost 7 bases, and 4 bases lay between the germline ends. There are 11 residues in the CDR3. Germline V gives CDR1 SGHDT, CDR2 YYEEEE.

The rearrangement uses TRBV2 and TRBJ1-6; D not resolved. Germline V gene sequence: CDR1 SNHLY, CDR2 FYNNEI. The CDR3 is 15 amino acids. The V and J ends lost 6 bases and 0 bases respectively, with 9 bases between them. CDR3 nucleotide sequence: TGTGCCAGCAGGGAGGGAGGCTCCTATAATTCACCCCTCCACTTT. Encoded protein: CASREGGSYNSPLHF.

This chain uses TRBV19 with TRBJ2-7, with 7 nucleotides matching TRBD2. This CDR3 spans 13 amino acids. Unmatched junction bases numbered 5, after V lost 4 bases and J lost 5 bases. Germline lookup yields CDR1 LNHDA and CDR2 SQIVND (reference sequence). CDR3 nucleotide sequence: TGTGCCAGTAGTAGGTTAGCGGGTAACGAGCAGTACTTC. Amino acids: CASSRLAGNEQYF.

This clone was found once. The rearrangement uses TRBV25-1 and TRBJ1-5; 7 bases fit TRBD1. Germline-derived CDR1 and CDR2 are MGHDK and SYGVNS. The junction had 8 bases not matched to a gene; V was cut back by 3 bases and J by 12 bases. The CDR3 contains 13 residues. The DNA of the CDR3 is TGTGCCAGCAGTGACCCGACAGGGAGAGTCCAGCATTTT. It yields the protein CASSDPTGRVQHF.

Only one count was recorded for this clone. The rearrangement links TRBV25-1 to TRBJ2-3; D is undetermined. V lost 4 bases and J lost 2, with 13 bases in between. Germline V gene sequence: CDR1 MGHDK, CDR2 SYGVNS. There are 15 residues in the CDR3. CDR3 sequence reads: CASSGRVLNTDTQYF. CDR3 sequence (DNA): TGTGCCAGCAGTGGTCGCGTTTTGAACACAGATACGCAGTATTTT.

V usage is TRBV6-5 and J usage is TRBJ2-7; TRBD2 aligns across 7 bases. The V gene end was trimmed by 8 bases and the J gene end by 3 bases; junction bases not matched to a gene: 7. Germline V gene lookup returns CDR1 MNHEY and CDR2 SVGAGI. The CDR3 is made up of 13 amino acids. CDR3 coding DNA: TGTGCCAGCGCGGGAGCGGGACTCTACGAGCAGTACTTC. Residues: CASAGAGLYEQYF.